This entry is about one T cell receptor beta chain. Its antigen is not identified. This sample was taken from a study of radiotherapy plus CTLA-4 blockade in lung cancer. Study-wide background: There were objective responses in over 15% of patients, and around 31% had disease control. Whole-study findings and limits: Blood saw expansion of tumor-derived TCR clones after radiotherapy plus ipilimumab. Reportedly, early blood T cell clone dynamics best predicted response, with interferon-beta.

Chemo-refractory metastatic non-small-cell lung cancer patients received focal radiation with ipilimumab CTLA-4 blockade. Method: immunoSEQ multiplex PCR; TCRdb's copy keeps in-frame clones and lacks some. The table lists about 90,000 clones, around four fifths of them singletons. The CDR3 extends over 15 amino acids. Germline trimming cut 5 bases from V and 3 bases from J; bases unmatched to any gene: 7. Germline-derived CDR1 and CDR2 are SGHTA and FQGNSA. J is TRBJ2-3 and V is TRBV7-2; 8 bases fit TRBD1. Specimen: peripheral blood, collected from a patient treated with radiotherapy plus ipilimumab. The clonotype originates from a human donor with non-small cell lung cancer that progressed on radiotherapy plus ipilimumab. The CDR3 here is CASSDGQGWTDTQYF. The CDR3 DNA reads TGTGCCAGCAGCGACGGACAGGGTTGGACAGATACGCAGTATTTT.